The 2 T cell receptor beta chains below come from one sample, sequenced in a study of a mutant IDH1 vaccine in newly diagnosed glioma. Using immunoSEQ multiplex PCR, the repertoire was profiled, and TCRdb retains in-frame clones only, with some absent. This sample has tens of thousands of clones, with 70% to 80% found just once. Their antigen targets remain unknown. This sample's time point: week 35, safety follow-up. Vaccinated patients received 300 ug of mutant IDH1 20-mer peptide per dose, with topical imiquimod. The sample was PBMCs, taken from a glioma patient whose treatment included an IDH1 peptide vaccine. The receptor source for this set is a man between 40 and 49 years old with glioma.

The chain employs TRBV7-6 and TRBJ2-1; no firm D call. From germline, CDR1 is SGHVS and CDR2 FNYEAQ. V shed 5 bases and J shed 9 bases, with 20 bases lying between them. This CDR3 is 15 amino acids long. The CDR3 loop is CASSPFRARSGEQFF. CDR3 bases: TGTGCCAGCAGCCCATTTAGGGCCAGAAGTGGTGAGCAGTTCTTC.

This chain uses TRBV9 with TRBJ1-1, with D unresolved. The germline gives CDR1 SGDLS, CDR2 YYNGEE. V was clipped by 0 bases and J by 4 bases, with 7 bases between them. The CDR3 length is 13 residues. The CDR3 nucleotides are TGTGCCAGCAGCGTAGATTGGAGCACTGAAGCTTTCTTT. Amino acids: CASSVDWSTEAFF.